The clone carrying this TCR beta chain was picked up a small number of times. Its antigen is still unknown. This entry comes from a study of vaccination and CD4 T cells after COVID-19. V gave up 5 bases and J gave up 4 bases; unmatched junction bases: 6. CDR3 length: 14 amino acids. From germline, CDR1 is SGHTA and CDR2 FQGNSA. Time point defined: late sampling 161 to 241 days after vaccination in a few convalescent patients. Treatment of the sample: roughly nine-day PBMC culture with coronavirus spike peptide pools or control peptides (ViraFEST assay). TCRs were sequenced by ViraFEST after antigen-specific T cells had been expanded with peptide pools. Study-level points and caveats: Going from about 22 to 38, median SARS-CoV-2-reactive clonotypes did not rise significantly.

Sequencing of DNA taken from cultured CD4+ T cells relied on the Oncomine TCR Beta short-read assay. Via MiXCR, TCRdb re-called the PCR reads, giving one row per CDR3 protein. The sample has around 20,000 distinct CDR3 sequences, roughly two fifths seen once. This specimen was CD4+ T cells from blood, cultured in vitro, taken about 7 months after SARS-CoV-2 vaccination. The J gene is TRBJ1-1, the V gene TRBV7-2, with 8 bases matching TRBD1. The receptor's source is a human donor who had recovered from COVID-19. CDR3 amino acids: CASSIRTGSTEAFF. Written as DNA, the CDR3 is TGTGCCAGCAGCATCAGGACAGGGTCCACTGAAGCTTTCTTT.